Sequencing of this TCR beta chain was carried out in a study of cytomegalovirus exposure and HLA in healthy donors. The study, taken as a whole, reports: As immune exposure information, only CMV serostatus was available.

Germline assignment: CDR1 LGHNA and CDR2 YNFKEQ. The length of the CDR3 is 16 residues. V lost 5 bases and J lost 3; bases outside the gene matches: 9. Notes on this clone: Its matching antigen is unknown.

Primers for the PCR totalled 60 Vbeta and 13 Jbeta. Clones were sequenced by immunoSEQ multiplex PCR, and TCRdb holds only the in-frame ones, with some missing. Found here are 110,000 to 150,000 clones; the top ten clones hold approximately 1%. The rearrangement links TRBV4-2 to TRBJ2-7; TRBD2 matches 11 bases. Sequenced sample: PBMCs. The sequence was collected from a male donor in good health and CMV-seronegative. Here the CDR3 reads CASSITASGGSYEQYF. The CDR3 bases are TGTGCCAGCAGCATAACGGCTAGCGGGGGGAGCTACGAGCAGTACTTC.